This T cell receptor (beta chain) was observed in a study of cytomegalovirus exposure and HLA in healthy donors. 60 Vbeta and 13 Jbeta primers were used in PCR. Only in-frame clones appear in the TCRdb table, and some are missing; sequencing was by immunoSEQ multiplex PCR. Among around 140,000 clones listed, 75% to 90% were seen once. Notes on the study in general: Most observed TCR sequences were rare, whereas some public TCRs were detected in many donors. Reportedly, a later analysis found an Asian-associated ancestry cluster had fewer N-insertions than the approximately 700-donor mean. A likely sequencing artifact accounted for one observed cluster of highly shared sequence variants. CMV serostatus was the sole immune exposure data available.

Concerning this clone: Its antigen is unidentified.

Sample: PBMCs. The source is a woman aged 45-65 years in good health and CMV-seropositive.

CDR3 in DNA: TGTGCCAGCAGCCTGGTCCGGCCTAGCGGGGTCTCCTACAATGAGCAGTTCTTC. It yields the protein CASSLVRPSGVSYNEQFF. The gene calls are TRBV7-8 and TRBJ2-1; 9 bases fit TRBD2. The CDR3 runs to 18 residues. Per the germline V gene, CDR1 is SGHVS and CDR2 is FQNEAQ. V trimming: 5 bases; J trimming: 0 bases; junction bases outside the gene matches: 11. The full variable domain, rest sourced from reference TRBV7-8 and TRBJ2-1, is GAGVSQSPRYKVAKRGQDVALRCDPISGHVSLFWYQQALGQGPEFLTYFQNEAQLDKSGLPSDRFFAERPEGSVSTLKIQRTQQEDSAVYLCASSLVRPSGVSYNEQFFGPGTRLTVL.